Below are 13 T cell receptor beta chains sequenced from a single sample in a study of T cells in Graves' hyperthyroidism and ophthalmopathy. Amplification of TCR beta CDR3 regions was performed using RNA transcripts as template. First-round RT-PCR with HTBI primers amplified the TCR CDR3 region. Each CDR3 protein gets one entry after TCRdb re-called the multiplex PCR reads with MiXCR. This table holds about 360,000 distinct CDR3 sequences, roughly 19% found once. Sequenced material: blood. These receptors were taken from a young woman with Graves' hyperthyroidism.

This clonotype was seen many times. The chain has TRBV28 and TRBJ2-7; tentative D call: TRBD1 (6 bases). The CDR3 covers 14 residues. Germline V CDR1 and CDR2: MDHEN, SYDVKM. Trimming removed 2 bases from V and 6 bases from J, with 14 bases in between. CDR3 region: CASSLAAGVREQYF. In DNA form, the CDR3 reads TGTGCCAGCAGTTTAGCCGCAGGGGTTCGCGAGCAGTACTTC.

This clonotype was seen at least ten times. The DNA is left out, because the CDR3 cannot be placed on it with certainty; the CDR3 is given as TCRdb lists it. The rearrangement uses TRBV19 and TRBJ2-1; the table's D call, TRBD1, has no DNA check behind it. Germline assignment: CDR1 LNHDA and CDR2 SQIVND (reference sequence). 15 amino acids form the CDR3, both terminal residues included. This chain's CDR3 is CASSIDFGPGNEQFF.

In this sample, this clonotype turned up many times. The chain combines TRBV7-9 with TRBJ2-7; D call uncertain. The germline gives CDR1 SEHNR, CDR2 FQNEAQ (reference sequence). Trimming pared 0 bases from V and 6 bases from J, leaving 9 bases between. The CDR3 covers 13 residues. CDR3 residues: CASSLAIPAEQYF. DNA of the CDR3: TGTGCCAGCAGCTTAGCTATCCCCGCCGAGCAGTACTTC.

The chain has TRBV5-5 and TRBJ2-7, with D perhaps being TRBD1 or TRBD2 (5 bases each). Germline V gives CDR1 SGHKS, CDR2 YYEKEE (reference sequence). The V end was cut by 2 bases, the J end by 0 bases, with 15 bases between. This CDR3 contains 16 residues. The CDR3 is CASSFYSGTASYEQYF. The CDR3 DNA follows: TGTGCCAGCAGCTTCTATTCCGGGACGGCCTCCTACGAGCAGTACTTC.

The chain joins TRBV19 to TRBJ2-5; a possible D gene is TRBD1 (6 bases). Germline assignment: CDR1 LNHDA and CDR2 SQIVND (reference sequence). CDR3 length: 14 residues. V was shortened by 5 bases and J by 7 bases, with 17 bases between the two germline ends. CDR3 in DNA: TGTGCCAGTAGTTCGCTCAGGGGTCGAGGGACCCAGTACTTC. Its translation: CASSSLRGRGTQYF.

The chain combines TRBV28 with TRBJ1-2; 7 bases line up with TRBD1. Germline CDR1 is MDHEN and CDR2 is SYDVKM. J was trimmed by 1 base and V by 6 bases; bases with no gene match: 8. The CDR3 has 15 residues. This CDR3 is CASRTGHNNNYGYTF. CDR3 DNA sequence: TGTGCCAGCAGGACAGGGCACAACAATAACTATGGCTACACCTTC.

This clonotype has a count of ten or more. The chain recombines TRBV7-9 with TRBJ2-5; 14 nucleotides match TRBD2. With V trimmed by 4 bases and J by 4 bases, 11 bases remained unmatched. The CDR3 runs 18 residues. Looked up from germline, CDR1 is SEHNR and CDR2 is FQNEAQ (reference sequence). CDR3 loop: CASSSTSGGARGLETQYF. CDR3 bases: TGTGCCAGCAGCTCGACTAGCGGGGGGGCCCGTGGGCTAGAGACCCAGTACTTC. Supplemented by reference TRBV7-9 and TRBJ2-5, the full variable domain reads DTGVSQNPRHKITKRGQNVTFRCDPISEHNRLYWYRQTLGQGPEFLTYFQNEAQLEKSRLLSDRFSAERPKGSFSTLEIQRTEQGDSAMYLCASSSTSGGARGLETQYFGPGTRLLVL.

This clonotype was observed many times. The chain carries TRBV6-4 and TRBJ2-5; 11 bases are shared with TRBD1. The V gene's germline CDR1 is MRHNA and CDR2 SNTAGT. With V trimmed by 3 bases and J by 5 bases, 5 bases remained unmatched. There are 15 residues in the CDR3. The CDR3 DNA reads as TGTGCCAGCAGTGAAGGGACAGGGGGTTTGGAGACCCAGTACTTC. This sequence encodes CASSEGTGGLETQYF.

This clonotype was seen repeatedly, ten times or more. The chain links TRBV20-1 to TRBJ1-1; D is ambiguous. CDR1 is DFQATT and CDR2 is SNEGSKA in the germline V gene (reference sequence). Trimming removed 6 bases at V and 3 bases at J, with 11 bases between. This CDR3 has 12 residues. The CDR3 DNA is TGCAGTGCCTCACGGGGTTACACTGAAGCTTTCTTT. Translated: CSASRGYTEAFF.

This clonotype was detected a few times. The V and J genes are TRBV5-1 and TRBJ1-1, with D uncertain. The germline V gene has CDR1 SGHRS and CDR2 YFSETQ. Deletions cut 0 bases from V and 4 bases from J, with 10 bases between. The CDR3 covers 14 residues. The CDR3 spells CASSLGVSVTEAFF. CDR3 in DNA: TGCGCCAGCAGCTTGGGGGTTTCGGTCACTGAAGCTTTCTTT.

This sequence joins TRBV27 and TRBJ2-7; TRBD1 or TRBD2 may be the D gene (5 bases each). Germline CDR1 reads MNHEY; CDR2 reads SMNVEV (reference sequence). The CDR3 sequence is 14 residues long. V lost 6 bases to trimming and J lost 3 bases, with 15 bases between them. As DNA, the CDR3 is TGTGCCAGCAGGCCCCGGGACGGTTTCTACGAGCAGTACTTC. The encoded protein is CASRPRDGFYEQYF.

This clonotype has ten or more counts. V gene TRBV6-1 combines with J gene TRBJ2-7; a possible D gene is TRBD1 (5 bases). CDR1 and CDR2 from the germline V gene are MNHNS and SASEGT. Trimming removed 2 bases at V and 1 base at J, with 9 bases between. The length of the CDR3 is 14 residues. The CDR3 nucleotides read TGTGCCAGCAGTGAACGGCAGGGATCCTACGAGCAGTACTTC. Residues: CASSERQGSYEQYF.

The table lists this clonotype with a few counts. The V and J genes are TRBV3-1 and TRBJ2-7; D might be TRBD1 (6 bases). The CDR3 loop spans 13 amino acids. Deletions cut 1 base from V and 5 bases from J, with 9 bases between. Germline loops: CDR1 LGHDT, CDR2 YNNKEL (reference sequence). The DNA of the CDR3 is TGTGCCAGCAGCCAAGGGGCAGGGGACGAGCAGTACTTC. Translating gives CASSQGAGDEQYF.